Listed below are T cell receptor beta chains from one sample, sequenced in a study of blood T cell repertoires in COVID-19. Sequenced by immunoSEQ multiplex PCR; TCRdb stores in-frame clones only, minus some. The data contain around 380,000 clones, around 87% of them singletons. Material: PBMCs or T cells enriched from blood (not recorded which). The receptors were gathered from a young man who had recovered from COVID-19. The CDR3 runs from the conserved cysteine through the conserved F or W. The D gene is left open where the match is weak. Rows may omit the clone size; those that give it use once, few, many or a size class.

-,TRBJ1-6,TRBV11-2,-,CASRIDNYNSPLHF,TGTGCCAGCAGGATAGATAACTATAATTCACCCCTCCACTTT
-,TRBJ2-7,TRBV5-1,-,CASSHLGTYEQYF,TGCGCCAGCAGCCATCTAGGTACCTACGAGCAGTACTTC
once,TRBJ2-3,TRBV7-2,-,CASSRSSGSTDTQYF,TGTGCCAGCAGCCGCAGTAGCGGTAGCACAGATACGCAGTATTTT
-,TRBJ1-2,TRBV5-4,TRBD1,CASIRDRGSHGYTF,TGTGCCAGCATCCGGGACAGGGGTTCTCATGGCTACACCTTC
-,TRBJ2-1,TRBV11-2,-,CASSFGESAYNEQFF,TGTGCCAGCAGCTTTGGGGAGTCGGCCTACAATGAGCAGTTCTTC
-,TRBJ2-7,TRBV7-6,-,CASSLYPYEQYF,TGTGCCAGCAGCTTATATCCGTACGAGCAGTACTTC
once,TRBJ2-5,TRBV27,TRBD2,CASRAGYETQYF,TGTGCCAGCAGAGCGGGGTATGAGACCCAGTACTTC
once,TRBJ2-5,TRBV2,-,CALLGDRNLQETQYF,TGTGCCCTCTTAGGAGACAGGAACCTCCAAGAGACCCAGTACTTC
-,TRBJ1-2,TRBV30,-,CAWTNAGPFWYGYTF,TGTGCCTGGACCAATGCAGGGCCCTTTTGGTATGGCTACACCTTC
-,TRBJ1-1,TRBV10-1,TRBD1,CASSFRPSGGEAFF,TGCGCCAGCAGTTTCCGACCTTCAGGGGGGGAAGCTTTCTTT
-,TRBJ1-5,TRBV7-2,-,CASSFQQGSNQPQHF,TGTGCCAGCAGCTTCCAACAGGGCAGCAATCAGCCCCAGCATTTT
-,TRBJ1-4,TRBV7-9,-,CASSLGGAGEKLFF,TGTGCCAGCAGTCTGGGTGGGGCCGGAGAAAAACTGTTTTTT
few,TRBJ1-4,TRBV12-2,-,CASRLAGRGDPDEKLFF,TGTGCAAGTCGCTTAGCGGGCAGGGGAGACCCGGATGAAAAACTGTTTTTT
-,TRBJ2-3,TRBV4-3,-,CASSQGSGFAVATQYF,TGCGCCAGCAGCCAAGGGTCGGGGTTCGCGGTAGCTACGCAGTATTTT
-,TRBJ2-1,TRBV6-4,TRBD2,CASRLTSGGINEQFF,TGTGCCAGCAGATTAACTAGCGGGGGCATCAATGAGCAGTTCTTC
-,TRBJ2-2,TRBV3-1/TRBV3-2,-,CASSQGRGSDTGELFF,TGTGCCAGCAGCCAAGGTAGAGGGTCTGACACCGGGGAGCTGTTTTTT
-,TRBJ1-3,TRBV6-5,-,CASRARDAGNTIYF,TGTGCCAGCAGGGCCAGGGATGCTGGAAACACCATATATTTT
-,TRBJ2-3,TRBV4-3,TRBD2,CASSQGSAGGPDTDTQYF,TGCGCCAGCAGCCAAGGCTCAGCGGGGGGTCCCGACACAGATACGCAGTATTTT
-,TRBJ1-1,TRBV12-3/TRBV12-4,-,CASSELLAGAFF,TGTGCCAGCAGTGAACTTCTCGCGGGAGCTTTCTTT
once,TRBJ1-5,TRBV3-1/TRBV3-2,TRBD1,CASSHSLGDRWDQPQHF,TGTGCCAGCAGCCACTCTTTGGGGGACAGATGGGATCAGCCCCAGCATTTT
-,TRBJ2-7,TRBV7-9,TRBD1,CASRTTGTGSYEQYF,TGTGCCAGCAGAACCACCGGGACAGGGTCCTACGAGCAGTACTTC
-,TRBJ1-1,TRBV19,-,CASSRGSMNTEAFF,TGTGCCAGTAGTCGAGGGAGTATGAACACTGAAGCTTTCTTT
once,TRBJ2-7,TRBV5-1,TRBD1,CASSWDSPSYEQYF,TGCGCCAGCAGCTGGGACAGTCCTTCCTACGAGCAGTACTTC
-,TRBJ1-2,TRBV7-8,TRBD1,CASIDLGTAANYGYTF,TGTGCCAGCATCGATCTCGGGACAGCTGCTAACTATGGCTACACCTTC
-,TRBJ1-5,TRBV11-3,TRBD1,CASYLKTGAQPQHF,TGTGCCAGCTACTTAAAGACAGGGGCTCAGCCCCAGCATTTT
-,TRBJ2-1,TRBV15,-,CATSRVGAVSYNEQFF,TGTGCCACCAGCAGAGTGGGGGCAGTCTCCTACAATGAGCAGTTCTTC
-,TRBJ1-1,TRBV19,-,CASSILSGVTEAFF,TGTGCCAGTAGTATTTTATCAGGCGTCACTGAAGCTTTCTTT